This T cell receptor (beta chain) comes out of a study of blood T cells in healthy people across ages. The germline V gene encodes CDR1 SGHNT and CDR2 YYREEE (reference sequence). Trimming cost V 3 bases and J 6 bases; bases outside gene matches: 11. The CDR3 loop spans 17 amino acids. The use of a sample-barcoded 5' primer and a J-beta primer mix characterized a second PCR of about 7 to 12 cycles. MiXCR, run by TCRdb on the 5' RACE reads, gives a single entry per CDR3 protein. The sample lists approximately 1.5 million distinct CDR3 sequences, around 35% occurring once. Sequencing input: blood. The receptor's source is a woman in her twenties or thirties in good health. The V and J genes are TRBV5-4 and TRBJ1-4; 10 bases fit TRBD1. The CDR3 DNA sequence: TGTGCCAGCAGCTCCAGTCGGGACAGGGGCCTGTATGAAAAACTGTTTTTT. It is translated as CASSSSRDRGLYEKLFF.